The source of this T cell receptor (beta chain) is a study of CD8+CD57+ T cells in acquired aplastic anemia. Study information: Quantities of DNA derived from sorted CD4+ and CD8+ cells averaged approximately 3 ug.

This clonotype was seen more than once but under ten times. Its antigen remains unidentified. The authors sequenced patients whose flow cytometry had shown CD8+CD57+ cell expansion. The diagnosis in all patients was severe acquired aplastic anemia. The germline V and J ends were trimmed by 3 bases and 0 bases, with 7 bases remaining between them. The CDR3 sequence is 14 residues long. Germline loops: CDR1 SGHTA, CDR2 FQGNSA. Genomic DNA acted as the template from which TCR beta VDJ combination and CDR3 sequence profiling were carried out. MiXCR was run by TCRdb on the reads, yielding one entry per CDR3 protein. The profile shows about 240,000 distinct CDR3 sequences, around 43% of them singletons. Study outcomes and limitations: Patients versus controls showed no significant CD8+ Simpson's diversity difference.

Sequenced input: sorted CD4+, CD8+, or CD8+CD57+ T cells (not recorded which) from PBMCs. The TCR originated in a human donor with aplastic anemia. This chain uses TRBV7-2 with TRBJ2-3, with unresolved D. CDR3 region: CASSFPESTDTQYF. The DNA of the CDR3 is TGTGCCAGCAGCTTCCCGGAGAGCACAGATACGCAGTATTTT.